These T cell receptor beta chains were read from a single sample in a study of cytomegalovirus exposure and HLA in healthy donors. TCRdb's copy holds only in-frame clones and misses some; the assay was immunoSEQ multiplex PCR. The data hold tens of thousands of clones, with approximately 97% observed a single time. What was sequenced was PBMCs. The receptor set was obtained from a woman aged 18 to 35 in good health and CMV-seropositive. Both conserved end residues are part of each CDR3. Fields, in order: CDR3 DNA, CDR3 protein, J gene, D gene, V gene, clone size. D genes are given only for firm matches. A row's size may be missing; if present it is once, few, many or a size class.

TGTGCCAGCAGTCCACGAGCGGGCTCCACAGATACGCAGTATTTT | CASSPRAGSTDTQYF | TRBJ2-3 | . | TRBV6-4 | .
TGTGCCAGCAGTTTGTGGACAGGGGAGGCCAACAATGAGCAGTTCTTC | CASSLWTGEANNEQFF | TRBJ2-1 | TRBD1 | TRBV28 | .
TGTGCCAGCTCACCACCGGCAGGGGTGAACACTGAAGCTTTCTTT | CASSPPAGVNTEAFF | TRBJ1-1 | . | TRBV18 | .
TGTGCCAGCAGAGGGGGAGAGAGCACAGATACGCAGTATTTT | CASRGGESTDTQYF | TRBJ2-3 | . | TRBV21-1 | .
TGTGCCTGGAGTGTATCTTCAGGGCCCGGGGAGCTGTTTTTT | CAWSVSSGPGELFF | TRBJ2-2 | . | TRBV30 | .
TGTGCCAGCAGTGAAGTGGGAGTCTATGGCTACACCTTC | CASSEVGVYGYTF | TRBJ1-2 | . | TRBV2 | few
TGTGCCAGCAGCCGAGGACAGGGTCCCAATCAGCCCCAGCATTTT | CASSRGQGPNQPQHF | TRBJ1-5 | TRBD1 | TRBV11-1 | once
TGTGCCAGCAGCCAAGATGGTCTCCGGGGAGAAGAGACCCAGTACTTC | CASSQDGLRGEETQYF | TRBJ2-5 | . | TRBV4-2 | .
TGTGCCAGCACCCCCCTAGCGGGAGCTAGTGAGACCCAGTACTTC | CASTPLAGASETQYF | TRBJ2-5 | TRBD2 | TRBV5-4 | .
TGTGCCAGCAGCCCCGCGGGGCAAGAGACCCAGTACTTC | CASSPAGQETQYF | TRBJ2-5 | . | TRBV7-9 | .
TGTGCCAGCAGCCCCTTTGCGGGGGGGAATAGCGGGGAGCTGTTTTTT | CASSPFAGGNSGELFF | TRBJ2-2 | TRBD2 | TRBV4-2 | once
TGTGCCAGCAGCCCACCTGCAAGCGGGAGTCTTGATGAGCAGTTCTTC | CASSPPASGSLDEQFF | TRBJ2-1 | TRBD2 | TRBV28 | .
TGTGCCAGCACTACACGGACAGGGATAGGAAACACCATATATTTT | CASTTRTGIGNTIYF | TRBJ1-3 | TRBD1 | TRBV6-1 | .
TGTGCCAGCAACCCCGGGACTAGCGGCGAGGAGCTGTTTTTT | CASNPGTSGEELFF | TRBJ2-2 | TRBD2 | TRBV6-6 | once
TGTGCCAGCAGTGATAGCGGGAGCACAGATACGCAGTATTTT | CASSDSGSTDTQYF | TRBJ2-3 | TRBD2 | TRBV9 | .
TGCGCCAGCAGCCAAGTCATAGTCCAAGAGCAGTACTTC | CASSQVIVQEQYF | TRBJ2-7 | . | TRBV4-1 | .
TGTGCCATCAGTGCGGGGACAGGGGCGATCTCTGGGGCCAACGTCCTGACTTTC | CAISAGTGAISGANVLTF | TRBJ2-6 | TRBD1 | TRBV10-3 | once
TGTGCCAGCAGTCCTCAGGGGAATATGGACTATGGCTACACCTTC | CASSPQGNMDYGYTF | TRBJ1-2 | . | TRBV2 | .
TGTGCCAGCACTGGACTAGCGGGACAGGGCGGGGAGCTGTTTTTT | CASTGLAGQGGELFF | TRBJ2-2 | TRBD2 | TRBV6-5 | .
TGTGCCAGCAGCCAACCCCCCGCCCCGAGAGGTTCCTATGGCTACACCTTC | CASSQPPAPRGSYGYTF | TRBJ1-2 | . | TRBV28 | once
TGCGCCAGCAGCTGGTTCCCCGAGGGCCCGGCTGGAAACACCATATATTTT | CASSWFPEGPAGNTIYF | TRBJ1-3 | . | TRBV5-1 | .
TGTGCCAGCAGTTTCTTGGGGACAGGGGTAGGAAACACCATATATTTT | CASSFLGTGVGNTIYF | TRBJ1-3 | TRBD1 | TRBV6-5 | .
TGCAGCGTCCCACCCGGGACTCCTGGCACAGATACGCAGTATTTT | CSVPPGTPGTDTQYF | TRBJ2-3 | . | TRBV29-1 | .
TGTGCCACCAGCAGAAAGACAGGGGGCTTAAGAGGGGCTTTCTTT | CATSRKTGGLRGAFF | TRBJ1-1 | TRBD1 | TRBV15 | .
TGTGCCAGCAGCGTATTAGCGGGAGTTCACAATGAGCAGTTCTTC | CASSVLAGVHNEQFF | TRBJ2-1 | TRBD2 | TRBV11-3 | once
TGTGCCAGCAGCGTAGAACCCACAGCCGTTGGAAACACCATATATTTT | CASSVEPTAVGNTIYF | TRBJ1-3 | . | TRBV9 | .
TGTGCCAGCAGCCTCTCTCCCGGGACTCTTTTTTACGAGCAGTACTTC | CASSLSPGTLFYEQYF | TRBJ2-7 | . | TRBV9 | .
TGTGCCAGTAGTATGGCAACCGCAGTTTTCTTT | CASSMATAVFF | TRBJ1-1 | . | TRBV19 | .
TGTGCCAGCAGAGTTGGGACACCAAGCAATCAGCCCCAGCATTTT | CASRVGTPSNQPQHF | TRBJ1-5 | . | TRBV6-1 | .
TGTGCCAGCAGTGAAGCCAGGGCCGGGTGGAGTTCGGATAATTCACCCCTCCACTTT | CASSEARAGWSSDNSPLHF | TRBJ1-6 | . | TRBV2 | .